This entry concerns a single T cell receptor (beta chain). It lacks a known antigen. No base qualities exist here, and no much larger clone lies one base off it. This sample was taken from a study of cytomegalovirus exposure and HLA in healthy donors (dated by TCRdb to about 2017). Concerning the study at large: According to an earlier analysis of 587 of the donors, about 179 million T cells yielded approximately 120 million unique TCR beta sequences and more than 250 Gb of sequence data. An early release that covered roughly 600 HLA-typed donors contained 300 to 350 gigabases of sequencing data and some 87 million unique TCR sequences. Among the roughly 380 genotyped donors, approximately 81% belonged to the genetic ancestry cluster associated with self-reported Caucasian donors. The study aimed to test whether signatures of past pathogen exposure could be identified by cataloging public T cell receptors. The study profiled the T cell repertoires of approximately 700 subjects by immunosequencing and related them to cytomegalovirus serostatus. In addition to the first cohort of 666 subjects, a separate validation cohort of over 90 different subjects was used. High-throughput TCR immunosequencing, statistical association of individual TCRs with disease status, and machine learning were combined to predict cytomegalovirus infection status. To study patterns of TCR occurrence, a later analysis re-analyzed previously published TCR beta repertoires from around 660 donors and added high-resolution HLA genotyping. Rather than using new phenotypic data, the later analysis identified candidate immune exposures from TCR beta sequences and from how often those sequences occurred across donors. An earlier analysis of several hundred of the donors applied high-throughput TCR beta sequencing to assess whether each TCR beta V gene segment acted as functional or pseudogenic. Donor age, sex, ethnicity and CMV serostatus were compiled together with the repertoire data. Genome-wide SNP genotypes for about 60% of the roughly 670 donors were used in a later genetic analysis, which treated that subset as a discovery cohort. All discovery cohort repertoires had been generated on a single sequencing platform. Both class I and class II loci were covered by HLA typing, at four-digit resolution. Typing coverage varied by locus: roughly 629-640 donors for A, B, C, DRB1 and DQB1; under 550 for DQA1; around 570 for DPA1; roughly 450 for DPB1. A handful of DR-DQ haplotypes were handled as single units for association and clustering because linkage in the cohort was strong. Among a few hundred genotyped donors of the cohort, an average of approximately 240,000 unique TCR beta nucleotide sequences were sequenced per donor, roughly 20% of them non-productive. The investigation overall reported the following: Strong co-occurrence of HLA alleles, especially DR and DQ, made assigning TCR associations to individual alleles difficult. In a later analysis, 16,951 TCR beta sequences were associated with specific HLA alleles at a false discovery rate of 0.05. Because counts were too low, roughly 16 rarely observed V segments, including chromosome 9 orphons, were left out of the earlier analysis of approximately 500 of the donors. Because some donors lacked HLA typing at each locus, the association tests relied only on the typed subset. A further reported finding was that TCR beta sequences accurately predicted the HLA-A and HLA-B alleles for most subjects in the first cohort. In both the original and validation cohorts, the classifier was reported to diagnose cytomegalovirus status with high specificity and sensitivity. A few of the identified cytomegalovirus-associated TCR beta chains were confirmed in vitro to be specific for cytomegalovirus antigens. An association between a missense DCLRE1C variant and V-gene and J-gene trimming of TCR beta chains was found in a later genetic analysis and replicated in an independent cohort. A total of fewer than 200 TCR beta chains were listed by the study as associated with cytomegalovirus. Most TCR sequences were observed very rarely across donors, whereas some public TCRs were present in many individuals. Some IMGT-functional V segments, including TRBV6-2 and TRBV6-3, could not be distinguished by the 87-base-pair reads and were therefore excluded. The cohort was sequenced for TCR beta chains only, and without alpha or paired-chain data the features that could be detected were limited. In a later analysis, TCR association rates were found to vary across HLA loci, with the most associated TCRs seen for DRB1 alleles and the fewest for HLA-C alleles. A later analysis found that most CMV-associated TCR beta chains appeared HLA-restricted, with HLA associations seemingly driven largely by CMV exposure. In a later genetic analysis, fewer N-insertions in productive TCRs were reported among donors in an Asian-associated ancestry cluster than the 666-donor mean. A later analysis reported that several top co-occurrence clusters appeared linked to parvovirus B19, influenza, CMV and Epstein-Barr virus. In a later analysis, HLA-associated TCR beta chains showed more clonal expansion and lower generation probabilities than non-associated chains that were equally common. Correlated functional status among segregating V segments might be attributable to linkage disequilibrium, but an unknown experimental factor could not be ruled out. In an earlier analysis of more than 500 of the donors, most TCR beta V segments appeared in productive rearrangements about 87% or about 30% of the time, broadly matching IMGT annotations. Roughly uniform sequencing depth across donors was assumed in presence/absence analyses, although this assumption may not hold. A cluster of highly shared sequence variants was judged likely to be a technical artifact of the sequencing pipeline. The authors suggested that the approach could potentially be extended to other disease states and immunological phenotypes. CMV serostatus was the only immune exposure information available for the cohort.

Deletion took 1 base off V and 3 bases off J, with a span of 16 bases between the germline ends. As encoded in the germline V gene, CDR1 is LGHNA while CDR2 is YNFKEQ. Inclusive of the bounding cysteine and phenylalanine, the CDR3 is 17 residues long. CDR3 DNA is the only sequence kept; it has 51 bases, read in frame from the first base. The cohort consisted of 600 to 700 healthy bone marrow donors. At the time of sampling, all cohort members were nominally healthy, though unrecorded immune exposures were likely present. The donor tested CMV seronegative, placing the donor among the 350 or so seronegative members of the cohort. Every donor gave a peripheral blood sample, and the peripheral blood mononuclear cells from that sample were used for TCR beta sequencing. Genomic DNA was extracted from the blood cell samples with the Qiagen DNeasy Blood Extraction Kit. Receptors were amplified or captured by the immunoSEQ multiplex PCR assay. For the multiplex PCR, a mixture combining 60 forward primers for TCR Vbeta segments and 13 reverse primers for TCR Jbeta segments was used. The CDR3 region of rearranged TCR beta genes was amplified from genomic DNA with a multiplex PCR assay. Amplified TCR beta libraries were sequenced as 87-base-pair reads on the Illumina HiSeq System. The authors' pipeline ran thus. A later analysis counted around 72 million unique TCR beta chains across the 690 or so repertoires, and about 10 million of these chains were shared by at least two donors. To remove PCR and sequencing errors, raw reads were error-corrected and collapsed into unique sequences using a nearest-neighbor algorithm that merged closely related sequences. Alignment of CDR3 sequences to IMGT reference sequences was used to assign V, D and J gene segments. For a sequence to be retained, a match of at least six nucleotides was required to both a V gene segment and a J gene segment. A rearrangement was called productive if the CDR3 had no stop codons and remained in frame with V and J, and every other rearrangement was called non-productive. Following IMGT convention, CDR3 was defined as the stretch from the second conserved V-encoded cysteine up to the conserved J-encoded phenylalanine. In an earlier analysis of more than 550 of the donors, sequences lacking an unambiguous match to a single V gene segment were excluded. An earlier analysis of some 500 of the donors classified V segments as functional when productive rearrangements were above 56.7% and as segregating when the standard deviation between donors was above 5%. A statistical classification framework was built for diagnosing cytomegalovirus status from the catalog of TCR beta chain sequences. A later analysis assigned V and J genes by comparing TCR nucleotide sequences with IMGT/GENE-DB human TR gene sequences. In a later analysis, CDR3 sequences and most-parsimonious VDJ recombination scenarios were assigned using the TCRdist pipeline. In a later analysis, every TCR beta chain was defined by the combination of its CDR3 amino acid sequence and its V-gene family, and reads without a unique V-gene family were dropped. As a way to deal with suspected cross-contamination and a sequencing artifact, a later analysis dropped approximately 570 nucleotide sequences that were highly shared and had low generation probability. In a later analysis, a clonal expansion index for each public chain was calculated from normalized within-repertoire ranks of inferred template counts. In a later analysis, generation probabilities were computed using a VDJ recombination model fitted to out-of-frame rearrangements, and the results were checked against IGoR. In a later analysis, TCR-TCR, TCR-HLA and TCR-CMV co-occurrence was scored with hypergeometric tests, and a repertoire-size bias correction was applied to TCR pairs. False discovery rates were estimated in a later analysis by permuting HLA or CMV assignments 20 times. A later analysis grouped co-occurring TCRs with DBSCAN, adding TCRdist sequence similarity when clustering within HLA-allele-positive subsets. Repertoires with fewer than 30,000 or more than 120,000 public chains were left out of co-occurrence clustering, as were about 5 repertoires with anomalous nucleotide sharing. TCRdb limited this immuneACCESS table to in-frame rearrangements with V and J called. A share of clones is missing; checked studies link under half to unresolved V genes, and the rest is unexplained. That table gives V, J and clone size, and the DNA gave D and trimming. A total of about 130,000 clones appear in this sample, roughly 78% of them only once. The ten most abundant clones make up 5.3% of the sample.

This chain joins TRBV4-2 to TRBJ1-5; the D gene is perhaps TRBD1, on 5 matching bases. The sequenced material came from PBMCs. This clonotype originated in a man aged 30 to 39 in good health and CMV-seronegative. The CDR3 in this case is CASSQGSGTFDNQPQHF. The nucleotides read TGTGCCAGCAGCCAAGGATCAGGGACTTTTGACAATCAGCCCCAGCATTTT.